Below, 26 T cell receptor beta chains from the same sample are listed, as sequenced in a study of CD8 T cells in ankylosing spondylitis. Via MiXCR, TCRdb re-called the 5' RACE reads, giving one row per CDR3 protein. The sample lists fewer than 150,000 distinct CDR3 sequences; 7% to 8% were seen once. Sequencing used blood, either unsorted or a sorted T cell fraction (not recorded which). The receptor source for this set is a female donor with ankylosing spondylitis or in good health (not recorded which).

This clonotype came up many times. This chain joins TRBV7-9 and TRBJ2-7, with 9 bases lining up with TRBD1. V shed 3 bases and J 6 bases; nucleotides not matched to a gene: 9. This CDR3 comprises 15 residues. Germline V gene lookup returns CDR1 SEHNR and CDR2 FQNEAQ (reference sequence). CDR3: CASSFGGTGSSEQYF. Written as DNA, the CDR3 is TGTGCCAGCAGCTTTGGTGGGACAGGGTCGAGCGAGCAGTACTTC.

This clonotype appeared many times. This rearrangement joins TRBV20-1 to TRBJ1-1; 8 bases agree with TRBD1. V lost 6 bases, J lost 1 base, and 10 bases stayed unmatched. From germline, CDR1 is DFQATT and CDR2 SNEGSKA (reference sequence). The CDR3 runs to 15 residues. CDR3 DNA: TGCAGTGCCACCAGGCAGGGGGCTTGGAACACTGAAGCTTTCTTT. Protein: CSATRQGAWNTEAFF.

Sample share makes this clonotype medium-sized. V usage is TRBV20-1 and J usage is TRBJ1-2, with D maybe TRBD1 (5 bases). The CDR3 runs to 12 residues. Trimming pared 2 bases from V and 9 bases from J, leaving 13 bases between. Looked up from germline, CDR1 is DFQATT and CDR2 is SNEGSKA (reference sequence). The chain's CDR3 is CSARWDGGSYTF. The DNA for the CDR3 is TGCAGTGCTAGATGGGACGGCGGTAGCTACACCTTC.

This clonotype was recorded at least ten times. The V gene is TRBV27, the J gene TRBJ2-1; TRBD2 matches at 9 bases. Trimming removed 4 bases from V and 7 bases from J; junction bases left unmatched: 5. Germline loops: CDR1 MNHEY, CDR2 SMNVEV (reference sequence). CDR3 length equals 14 residues. Here the CDR3 DNA reads TGTGCCAGCAGTTCTAGCGGGGTCGGGAATGAGCAGTTCTTC. It translates to CASSSSGVGNEQFF.

This clonotype was seen ten or more times. The chain recombines TRBV3-1 with TRBJ2-2; 11 positions match TRBD1. The CDR3 runs to 15 residues. The junction had 2 bases not matched to a gene; V was cut back by 2 bases and J by 6 bases. CDR1 and CDR2 from the germline V gene are LGHDT and YNNKEL (reference sequence). The CDR3 nucleotides are TGTGCCAGCAGCCAAAGGACAGGGGGCGCCGGGGAGCTGTTTTTT. Its protein is CASSQRTGGAGELFF.

This clonotype was counted many times. The chain carries TRBV5-1 and TRBJ2-7; 9 positions agree with TRBD1. The CDR3 consists of 14 residues. The V gene's germline CDR1 is SGHRS and CDR2 YFSETQ. J lost 6 bases, V lost 3 bases, and 7 bases had no gene match. CDR3 sequence (DNA): TGCGCCAGCAGCTCCTGGGACAGGGTCCTCGAGCAGTACTTC. This encodes CASSSWDRVLEQYF.

The V call is TRBV13, the J call TRBJ2-7; possible D gene TRBD2, 6 bases. There are 14 residues in the CDR3. Germline V lookup: CDR1 PRHDT, CDR2 FYEKMQ (reference sequence). The V end lost 3 bases, the J end lost 2 bases, and 11 bases lay between the germline ends. CDR3 sequence (DNA): TGTGCCAGCAGCTTTCGGGGGTCTACCTACGAGCAGTACTTC. Protein sequence: CASSFRGSTYEQYF.

This clonotype was detected many times. The chain links TRBV5-1 to TRBJ1-1; D ambiguous. The CDR3 runs 14 residues. V was shortened by 4 bases and J by 5 bases, with 15 bases between the two germline ends. The germline V gene has CDR1 SGHRS and CDR2 YFSETQ. The CDR3 bases are TGCGCCAGCAGCCCCTCTCTCCCGGATACTGAAGCTTTCTTT. It codes for CASSPSLPDTEAFF.

This clonotype was seen many times. This chain uses TRBV20-1 with TRBJ2-5; a weak D match, TRBD1 (5 bases). Germline loops: CDR1 DFQATT, CDR2 SNEGSKA (reference sequence). The CDR3 has 14 amino acids. V was shortened by 0 bases and J by 2 bases, with 10 bases between the two germline ends. CDR3 coding DNA: TGCAGTGCTAGAGAGGCAGGGAAGCAAGAGACCCAGTACTTC. As protein: CSAREAGKQETQYF.

This clonotype was detected ten times or more. The chain recombines TRBV3-1 with TRBJ2-1, with a tentative D call TRBD2 (6 bases). CDR1 is LGHDT, CDR2 YNNKEL, per germline (reference sequence). The CDR3 sequence is 14 residues long. V lost 4 bases to trimming and J lost 6 bases, with 13 bases between them. CDR3 bases: TGTGCCAGCAGCCCTTCCAGCGGGTTCAATGAGCAGTTCTTC. Residues: CASSPSSGFNEQFF.

This clonotype showed up many times. V usage is TRBV20-1 and J usage is TRBJ2-1, with 8 bases identical to TRBD1. The CDR3 loop spans 15 amino acids. The germline V gene encodes CDR1 DFQATT and CDR2 SNEGSKA (reference sequence). With 3 bases clipped from V and 6 bases from J, the junction kept 10 bases outside the gene matches. The CDR3 nucleotides read TGCAGTGCTAGCCCCCCCGGACAGGGTGGCAATGAGCAGTTCTTC. Amino acids: CSASPPGQGGNEQFF.

This clonotype showed up many times. V gene TRBV29-1 combines with J gene TRBJ1-1, with D tentatively TRBD1 (5 bases). Germline values: CDR1 SQVTM, CDR2 ANQGSEA. V gave up 7 bases and J gave up 4 bases, with 13 bases separating them. This CDR3 has 12 amino acids. This chain's CDR3 is CSATQGFTEAFF. The CDR3, as DNA: TGCAGCGCTACCCAGGGTTTCACTGAAGCTTTCTTT.

This clonotype was observed at least ten times. This chain links TRBV29-1 with TRBJ2-5; 9 positions agree with TRBD1. Per the germline V gene, CDR1 is SQVTM and CDR2 is ANQGSEA. The CDR3 covers 13 residues. V was clipped by 5 bases and J by 4 bases; unmatched bases: 5. This CDR3 reads CSVIQGAVETQYF. Here the CDR3 DNA reads TGCAGCGTTATACAGGGGGCCGTAGAGACCCAGTACTTC.

The sample holds many counts of this clonotype. The rearrangement uses TRBV6-1 and TRBJ1-1; 7 nucleotides match TRBD1. In germline, CDR1 is MNHNS, CDR2 SASEGT. Losses at the gene ends were 4 bases for V and 2 bases for J; bases not matched to a gene: 4. This CDR3 has 14 amino acids. As DNA, the CDR3 is TGTGCCAGCAGTGCAATAGGGGGCAACACTGAAGCTTTCTTT. Its protein product is CASSAIGGNTEAFF.

Regarding this clonotype: A read error may account for a junction end that differs from germline. The chain employs TRBV5-1 and TRBJ1-1, with D possibly TRBD1 on 6 matching bases. The germline gives CDR1 SGHRS, CDR2 YFSETQ. CDR3 length: 16 residues. The CDR3 sequence: CVSSLRATGARTEAFF. CDR3 bases: TGCGTCAGCAGCCTAAGGGCGACGGGGGCCCGCACTGAAGCTTTCTTT.

Points on this clonotype: The junction differs from germline at one of its ends, possibly a read error. The chain uses TRBV18 and TRBJ2-5, with D possibly TRBD2 on 6 matching bases. In germline, CDR1 is KGHSH, CDR2 LQKENI. The CDR3 extends over 15 amino acids. The CDR3 loop reads CASADQSGSQEAQYF. The CDR3 nucleotides read TGTGCCAGCGCCGATCAGTCCGGGAGCCAAGAGGCCCAGTACTTC.

J is TRBJ2-5 and V is TRBV11-1; 9 nucleotides match TRBD2. Germline V lookup: CDR1 SGHAT, CDR2 FQDESV (reference sequence). This CDR3 contains 17 residues. The V gene end was trimmed by 3 bases and the J gene end by 2 bases; junction bases not matched to a gene: 10. This CDR3 is CASSFPARLAGQETQYF. Here the CDR3 DNA reads TGTGCCAGCAGCTTCCCGGCGCGGCTAGCGGGGCAAGAGACCCAGTACTTC.

This clonotype was detected many times. The chain uses TRBV7-9 and TRBJ2-4; D is unclear. Germline V lookup: CDR1 SEHNR, CDR2 FQNEAQ (reference sequence). The CDR3 loop spans 16 amino acids. V was pared by 4 bases and J by 1 base, with 14 bases between. The CDR3 nucleotides are TGTGCCAGCAGCTCCACCGGACGGATGGCCAAAAACATTCAGTACTTC. It codes for CASSSTGRMAKNIQYF.

This rearrangement joins TRBV2 to TRBJ1-1; 10 nucleotides line up with TRBD1. The CDR3 is made up of 18 amino acids. The J segment lost 1 base and the V segment lost 11 bases, leaving 19 bases of the junction unmatched. Germline CDR1 reads SNHLY; CDR2 reads FYNNEI. The CDR3 DNA reads as TGTGCCTTCAGTCCCGGGACAGGGGCATTCGGAGGGAACACTGAAGCTTTCTTT. This encodes CAFSPGTGAFGGNTEAFF.

The gene calls are TRBV11-3 and TRBJ2-1; D perhaps matches TRBD2 (7 bases). V was trimmed by 3 bases and J by 0 bases, leaving 9 bases between them. CDR3 size: 15 residues. The germline CDR1 and CDR2 sequences are SGHNT and YENEEA. CDR3 DNA sequence: TGTGCCAGCAGCTTGGGGGGGCCCTCCTACAATGAGCAGTTCTTC. Its protein is CASSLGGPSYNEQFF.

The table lists this clonotype with many counts. The chain uses TRBV4-1 and TRBJ2-1, with 8 bases aligning to TRBD2. This CDR3 spans 15 amino acids. Germline V gives CDR1 MGHRA, CDR2 YSYEKL. V gave up 3 bases and J gave up 7 bases; unmatched junction bases: 8. CDR3 amino acids: CASSQSRGDRNEQFF. The DNA of the CDR3 is TGCGCCAGCAGCCAGTCGCGGGGGGATCGGAATGAGCAGTTCTTC.

This clonotype has ten or more counts. This chain links TRBV12-3 or TRBV12-4 with TRBJ1-5, with D possibly TRBD1 on 6 matching bases. The V end was cut by 3 bases, the J end by 6 bases, with 15 bases between. The CDR3 extends over 15 amino acids. The CDR3 loop reads CASSLAQGKGQPQHF. CDR3 DNA sequence: TGTGCCAGCAGTTTGGCGCAGGGGAAGGGTCAGCCCCAGCATTTT.

There are a few counts of this clonotype. This rearrangement joins TRBV4-2 to TRBJ2-1; possible D gene TRBD2, 5 bases. This CDR3 is 13 amino acids long. The V gene lost 3 bases and the J gene lost 7 bases, with 10 bases spanning the gap. Germline V gives CDR1 LGHNA, CDR2 YNFKEQ. CDR3 DNA: TGTGCCAGCAGCCATCATACGGGGAATGAGCAGTTCTTC. Protein sequence: CASSHHTGNEQFF.

This clonotype was seen ten or more times. The chain couples TRBV6-6 to TRBJ2-5, with 9 nucleotides matching TRBD1. This CDR3 has 13 amino acids. Germline lookup yields CDR1 MNHNY and CDR2 SVGAGI (reference sequence). Trimming cost V 8 bases and J 5 bases; bases outside gene matches: 6. The CDR3 DNA follows: TGTGCCAGCGGGACAGGGCTGCGGGAGACCCAGTACTTC. Its protein is CASGTGLRETQYF.

This clonotype was counted many times. The rearrangement links TRBV7-2 to TRBJ2-4; D ambiguous. From germline, CDR1 is SGHTA and CDR2 FQGNSA. This CDR3 comprises 16 residues. With 5 bases removed from V and 0 bases from J, the gap between germline ends came to 14 bases. For the CDR3, the DNA is TGTGCCAGCAGCGAAGGTGGCGGAATAGCCAAAAACATTCAGTACTTC. It specifies CASSEGGGIAKNIQYF. Variable domain in full (rest from reference TRBV7-2 and TRBJ2-4): GAGVSQSPSNKVTEKGKDVELRCDPISGHTALYWYRQSLGQGLEFLIYFQGNSAPDKSGLPSDRFSAERTGGSVSTLTIQRTQQEDSAVYLCASSEGGGIAKNIQYFGAGTRLSVL.

This clonotype was found many times. The chain joins TRBV12-3 or TRBV12-4 to TRBJ1-2, with 8 bases fitting TRBD1. The CDR3 sequence is 13 residues long. The V segment lost 6 bases and the J segment 3 bases; nucleotides outside the gene matches: 3. CDR3 in amino acids: CASSRTGYYGYTF. In DNA form, the CDR3 reads TGTGCCAGCAGCCGGACAGGGTACTATGGCTACACCTTC.